This entry lists 2 T cell receptor beta chains sequenced from one sample in a study of shared clonotypes between healthy human individuals. Cells designated naive CD8 were CD45RO-negative and were positively selected for CCR7, with terminally differentiated effector memory CD45RA+ cells excluded. The assay was immunoSEQ multiplex PCR, and TCRdb's table has in-frame clones only and misses some. The table records about 2 million clones, roughly 95% of them present only once. Sequencing input: naive CD8+ T cells sorted from blood. The receptors were gathered from a man in his late teens or twenties in good health.

The J gene is TRBJ1-5, the V gene TRBV6-5; D gene unclear. There are 15 residues in the CDR3. V was pared by 0 bases and J by 11 bases, with 17 bases between. CDR1 MNHEY and CDR2 SVGAGI come from the germline V gene. The CDR3 region is CASSYSRTSNHSQHF. CDR3 in DNA: TGTGCCAGCAGTTACTCGAGGACCTCCAATCACTCCCAGCATTTT.

The genes are TRBV27 and TRBJ1-1; D is possibly TRBD1 (5 bases). There are 13 residues in the CDR3. With 6 bases removed from V and 5 bases from J, the gap between germline ends came to 13 bases. Germline V CDR1 and CDR2: MNHEY, SMNVEV (reference sequence). The CDR3 spells CASSGQGYTEAFF. The CDR3 region has the DNA TGTGCCAGCAGCGGTCAGGGATATACTGAAGCTTTCTTT.